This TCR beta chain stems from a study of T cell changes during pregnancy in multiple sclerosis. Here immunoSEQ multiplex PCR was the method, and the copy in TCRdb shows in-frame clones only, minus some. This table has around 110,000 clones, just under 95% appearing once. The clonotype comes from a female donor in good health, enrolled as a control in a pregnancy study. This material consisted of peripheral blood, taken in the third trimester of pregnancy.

CDR3 bases: TGTGCCAGCAGTGGACAGGGGGCGTTTGGCTATGGCTACACCTTC. Translating it yields CASSGQGAFGYGYTF. The rearrangement links TRBV6-5 to TRBJ1-2; TRBD1 matches at 11 bases. Germline V gene lookup returns CDR1 MNHEY and CDR2 SVGAGI. J gave up 4 bases and V 5 bases, and 6 bases lay outside the gene matches. The CDR3 contains 15 residues.